These 2 T cell receptor beta chains share one sample of origin, sequenced in a study of blood T cell repertoires in COVID-19 (TCRdb year 2020). Library creation used the immunoSEQ multiplex PCR assay. The table was pulled from immuneACCESS by TCRdb, which kept in-frame rearrangements only. Such tables lose some clones; where checked, under half of the loss comes from unresolved V genes, and the rest has no known cause. A total of around 32,000 clones appear in this sample, 65% to 90% of them only once. Jointly, the top ten make up 4.5% to 6.5% of the sample. What was sequenced was peripheral blood. The receptors come from an elderly woman with active or convalescent COVID-19.

This clone was observed a few times. The chain links TRBV7-8 to TRBJ1-5; no reliable D call. The CDR3 extends over 13 amino acids. V was shortened by 4 bases and J by 5 bases, with 9 bases between the two germline ends. Germline loops: CDR1 SGHVS, CDR2 FQNEAQ. The CDR3 nucleotides read TGTGCCAGCAGCTCCGTCGGGGATCAGCCCCAGCATTTT. Its translation is CASSSVGDQPQHF. Variable domain in full (rest from reference TRBV7-8 and TRBJ1-5): GAGVSQSPRYKVAKRGQDVALRCDPISGHVSLFWYQQALGQGPEFLTYFQNEAQLDKSGLPSDRFFAERPEGSVSTLKIQRTQQEDSAVYLCASSSVGDQPQHFGDGTRLSIL.

This clone was counted once. J is TRBJ2-2 and V is TRBV3-1 (or the pseudogene TRBV3-2); 7 bases agree with TRBD1. Germline lookup yields CDR1 LGHDT and CDR2 YNNKEL (reference sequence). The CDR3 consists of 16 residues. J gave up 6 bases and V 0 bases, and 7 bases lay outside the gene matches. The CDR3 loop reads CASSQECLGGPGELFF. The DNA for the CDR3 is TGTGCCAGCAGCCAAGAATGCTTAGGGGGCCCCGGGGAGCTGTTTTTT.